Sequencing of this TCR beta chain was carried out in a study of blood T cell repertoires in COVID-19. Study at large: Samples taken during acute and convalescent COVID-19 were collected in the United States, Italy and Spain. PBMCs, B-cell-depleted T cells, or T cells provided the cDNA or gDNA that made up the material.

Per the original data handling: For nucleated cells, counts were estimated from reference gene primer amplification. This table comes from immunoSEQ multiplex PCR, and its TCRdb copy is limited to in-frame clones, with some not included. V and J calls and clone size are copied from that table; D and trimming were computed from the DNA. The sample carries about 290,000 clones, over 85% recorded once. Seattle patients were enrolled while actively infected and followed longitudinally. The germline gives CDR1 SGHDT, CDR2 YYEEEE. V was shortened by 0 bases and J by 0 bases, with 7 bases between the two germline ends. This CDR3 spans 15 amino acids.

Material: peripheral blood. The clonotype comes from a woman in her thirties with COVID-19, enrolled during active disease. The chain recombines TRBV5-6 with TRBJ1-3; no firm D call. The CDR3 loop is CASSLEGSSGNTIYF. The CDR3 DNA is TGTGCCAGCAGCTTGGAAGGGAGCTCTGGAAACACCATATATTTT. Full variable domain (missing parts from reference TRBV5-6 and TRBJ1-3): DAGVTQSPTHLIKTRGQQVTLRCSPKSGHDTVSWYQQALGQGPQFIFQYYEEEERQRGNFPDRFSGHQFPNYSSELNVNALLLGDSALYLCASSLEGSSGNTIYFGEGSWLTVV.